This T cell receptor (beta chain) was obtained from a study of cytomegalovirus exposure and HLA in healthy donors. General study results and limits: V- and J-gene trimming in TCR beta was tied to a missense DCLRE1C variant by an analysis performed later.

Regarding this clone: Its cognate antigen is unknown.

A multiplex PCR was run with 60 Vbeta primers and 13 Jbeta primers. Only in-frame clones appear in the TCRdb table, and some are missing; sequencing was by immunoSEQ multiplex PCR. The table shows about 170,000 clones, with less than 90% occurring only once. The V end was cut by 3 bases, the J end by 2 bases, with 18 bases between. Germline assignment: CDR1 KGHSH and CDR2 LQKENI. The CDR3 is made up of 17 amino acids. This sequence joins TRBV18 and TRBJ2-3; a possible D gene is TRBD2 (5 bases). What was sequenced was PBMCs. The receptor's source is a woman aged 45-59 years in good health and CMV-seropositive. The CDR3 here is CASSPRGRGRSTDTQYF. Written as DNA, the CDR3 is TGTGCCAGCTCACCCCGTGGTAGAGGGAGATCCACAGATACGCAGTATTTT.